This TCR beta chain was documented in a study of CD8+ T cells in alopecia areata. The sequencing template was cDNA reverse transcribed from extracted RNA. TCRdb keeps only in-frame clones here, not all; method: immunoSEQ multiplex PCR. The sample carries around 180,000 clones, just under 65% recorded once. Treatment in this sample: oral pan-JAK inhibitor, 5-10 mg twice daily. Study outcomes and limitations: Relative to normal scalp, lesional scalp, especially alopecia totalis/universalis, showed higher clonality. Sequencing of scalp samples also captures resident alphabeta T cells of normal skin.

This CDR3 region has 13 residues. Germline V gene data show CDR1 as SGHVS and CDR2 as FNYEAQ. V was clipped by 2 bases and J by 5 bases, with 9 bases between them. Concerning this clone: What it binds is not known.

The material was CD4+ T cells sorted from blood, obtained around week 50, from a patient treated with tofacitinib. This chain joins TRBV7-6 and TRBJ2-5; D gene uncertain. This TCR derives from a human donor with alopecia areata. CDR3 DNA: TGTGCCAGCAGCTTATATCTACAGGAGACCCAGTACTTC. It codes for CASSLYLQETQYF.